The 29 T cell receptor beta chains below were found in one sample sequenced in a study of blood T cell repertoires in COVID-19. Libraries were prepared by immunoSEQ multiplex PCR; TCRdb keeps only in-frame clonotypes and omits some of them. The sample lists approximately 300,000 clones; 85% were seen once. The sequencing sample was made of PBMCs or T cells enriched from blood (not recorded which). The receptor source for this set is a woman aged 30 to 39 who had been exposed to COVID-19.

The chain carries TRBV2 and TRBJ2-7; D might be TRBD1 (5 bases). CDR1 is SNHLY and CDR2 is FYNNEI in the germline V gene. V lost 0 bases to trimming and J lost 4 bases, with 13 bases between them. The length of the CDR3 is 15 residues. CDR3 nucleotide sequence: TGTGCCAGCAGTGAAGCGGGGCAGGGTGGGTACGAGCAGTACTTC. As protein: CASSEAGQGGYEQYF.

The J gene is TRBJ1-1, the V gene TRBV10-1, with D uncertain. The CDR3 has 13 residues. With 6 bases removed from V and 4 bases from J, the gap between germline ends came to 12 bases. Germline V lookup: CDR1 WNHNN, CDR2 SYGVQD (reference sequence). This CDR3 is CASRLEGTTEAFF. CDR3 DNA sequence: TGCGCCAGCAGGCTAGAGGGTACCACTGAAGCTTTCTTT.

The chain has TRBV4-1 and TRBJ2-3; 10 bases match TRBD2. Germline assignment: CDR1 MGHRA and CDR2 YSYEKL. V shed 3 bases, J shed 1 base, and the junction held 10 bases outside the gene matches. The CDR3 extends over 18 amino acids. The CDR3 sequence: CASSHASGRARGTDTQYF. CDR3 bases: TGCGCCAGCAGCCACGCCAGCGGGAGGGCCCGGGGCACAGATACGCAGTATTTT.

The V call is TRBV30, the J call TRBJ2-7; D is possibly TRBD1 (6 bases). Germline loops: CDR1 GTSNPN, CDR2 SVGIG (reference sequence). The length of the CDR3 is 13 residues. V was cut by 2 bases and J by 6 bases, with 14 bases left in between. This chain's CDR3 is CAWSRQGTFEQYF. CDR3 bases: TGTGCCTGGAGTCGCCAGGGGACCTTCGAGCAGTACTTC. Complete variable domain (other parts from reference TRBV30 and TRBJ2-7): SQTIHQWPATLVQPVGSPLSLECTVEGTSNPNLYWYRQAAGRGLQLLFYSVGIGQISSEVPQNLSASRPQDRQFILSSKKLLLSDSGFYLCAWSRQGTFEQYFGPGTRLTVT.

The CDR3 is CASRYGQGRSDGYTF. The CDR3, as DNA: TGTGCCAGCAGATACGGACAGGGACGCTCGGATGGCTACACCTTC. The chain recombines TRBV6-5 with TRBJ1-2; 8 bases fit TRBD1. Germline CDR1 and CDR2: MNHEY and SVGAGI. This CDR3 has 15 residues. The trim removed 6 bases at V and 6 bases at J, leaving 12 bases unmatched.

The J gene is TRBJ1-6, the V gene TRBV30, with a tentative D call TRBD1 (5 bases). The CDR3 totals 14 residues. Between the trimmed V and J ends, which lost 2 bases and 9 bases, there was a span of 14 bases. Germline V gene data show CDR1 as GTSNPN and CDR2 as SVGIG (reference sequence). Here the CDR3 DNA reads TGTGCCTGGAGTTGGCAGGGCGTACGTTCACCCCTCCACTTT. It translates to CAWSWQGVRSPLHF.

The genes are TRBV28 and TRBJ2-3; 8 bases match TRBD2. The CDR3 extends over 15 amino acids. With 6 bases clipped from V and 0 bases from J, the junction kept 5 bases outside the gene matches. Germline V gene sequence: CDR1 MDHEN, CDR2 SYDVKM. CDR3 DNA sequence: TGTGCCAGCAGGATGAGCGGGGGAAGCACAGATACGCAGTATTTT. Protein sequence: CASRMSGGSTDTQYF.

The chain uses TRBV4-3 and TRBJ2-1; the match to TRBD2 covers 15 bases. Germline lookup yields CDR1 LGHNA and CDR2 YSLEER. The CDR3 totals 18 residues. J was trimmed by 9 bases and V by 4 bases; bases with no gene match: 13. CDR3 region: CASSPGLAGGTYIGEQFF. The CDR3 DNA sequence: TGCGCCAGCAGCCCGGGACTAGCGGGGGGAACATATATCGGTGAGCAGTTCTTC.

This clone was detected a few times. The chain combines TRBV19 with TRBJ1-6; D not certain. This CDR3 has 12 residues. The germline V and J ends were trimmed by 5 bases and 5 bases, with 4 bases remaining between them. The germline CDR1 and CDR2 sequences are LNHDA and SQIVND (reference sequence). CDR3 nucleotides: TGTGCCAGTAGTCCCAATAATTCACCCCTCCACTTT. Its translation is CASSPNNSPLHF.

The chain is built from TRBV19 and TRBJ2-3; D uncertain. V lost 6 bases and J 0 bases, leaving 4 bases between the germline ends. Germline CDR1 and CDR2: LNHDA and SQIVND (reference sequence). The CDR3 is 12 amino acids. The CDR3 spells CASSASTDTQYF. The CDR3 DNA reads TGTGCCAGTAGCGCGAGCACAGATACGCAGTATTTT.

This chain joins TRBV19 and TRBJ1-2; TRBD1 might be the D (6 bases). V lost 5 bases to trimming and J lost 6 bases, with 13 bases between them. Germline CDR1 reads LNHDA; CDR2 reads SQIVND (reference sequence). This CDR3 region has 13 residues. As DNA, the CDR3 is TGTGCCAGTAGTGCGAATCACAGGGATGGCTACACCTTC. Amino acid sequence: CASSANHRDGYTF. The whole variable domain, filled in from reference TRBV19 and TRBJ1-2, reads DGGITQSPKYLFRKEGQNVTLSCEQNLNHDAMYWYRQDPGQGLRLIYYSQIVNDFQKGDIAEGYSVSREKKESFPLTVTSAQKNPTAFYLCASSANHRDGYTFGSGTRLTVV.

The V gene is TRBV4-3, the J gene TRBJ1-2; 11 nucleotides match TRBD1. Germline V gene sequence: CDR1 LGHNA, CDR2 YSLEER. This CDR3 has 15 residues. The trim removed 3 bases at V and 7 bases at J, leaving 7 bases unmatched. This CDR3 reads CASSHAGTGGLGYTF. The CDR3 DNA sequence: TGCGCCAGCAGCCATGCTGGGACAGGGGGGCTTGGCTACACCTTC.

This rearrangement joins TRBV5-1 to TRBJ2-1; 11 positions agree with TRBD1. CDR3 length: 16 residues. CDR1 and CDR2 from the germline V gene are SGHRS and YFSETQ. Losses at the gene ends were 4 bases for V and 4 bases for J; bases not matched to a gene: 7. CDR3 DNA: TGCGCCAGCAGCCTTGTTGGGACAGGGGGATACAATGAGCAGTTCTTC. This gives the protein CASSLVGTGGYNEQFF. The variable domain in full, with the rest retrieved from reference TRBV5-1 and TRBJ2-1, is KAGVTQTPRYLIKTRGQQVTLSCSPISGHRSVSWYQQTPGQGLQFLFEYFSETQRNKGNFPGRFSGRQFSNSRSEMNVSTLELGDSALYLCASSLVGTGGYNEQFFGPGTRLTVL.

In its sample, this clone was seen a few times. V is TRBV18 and J is TRBJ1-1, with TRBD1 matching 7 bases. After removal of 3 bases from V and 0 bases from J, the junction contained 16 bases not matched to a gene. Per germline, CDR1 KGHSH and CDR2 LQKENI. The CDR3 extends over 19 amino acids. Here the CDR3 reads CASSPLRQGGGAVNTEAFF. The DNA of the CDR3 is TGTGCCAGCTCACCTTTAAGACAGGGTGGGGGTGCAGTGAACACTGAAGCTTTCTTT.

This clone was seen just once. The CDR3 DNA follows: TGTGCCAGCAGCCAGGACGACGAGGCGGGATATTCACCCCTCCACTTT. Its translation: CASSQDDEAGYSPLHF. The chain links TRBV3-1 (or the pseudogene TRBV3-2) to TRBJ1-6; no definite D call. V lost 3 bases and J lost 8, with 17 bases in between. CDR1 LGHDT and CDR2 YNNKEL come from the germline V gene (reference sequence). The CDR3 loop spans 16 amino acids.

This clone appeared a few times. CDR3 region: CASSEALFQGRIYGYTF. CDR3 DNA: TGTGCCAGCAGTGAAGCGCTTTTCCAGGGTCGGATCTATGGCTACACCTTC. V usage is TRBV2 and J usage is TRBJ1-2; weak D call: TRBD1 (5 bases). The germline V and J ends were trimmed by 0 bases and 4 bases, with 18 bases remaining between them. The CDR3 has 17 amino acids. Germline lookup yields CDR1 SNHLY and CDR2 FYNNEI.

The chain joins TRBV5-5 to TRBJ1-5; TRBD1 might be the D (6 bases). In germline, CDR1 is SGHKS, CDR2 YYEKEE (reference sequence). This CDR3 is built from 14 residues. V shed 2 bases and J shed 5 bases, with 11 bases lying between them. The chain's CDR3 is CASSFTGPHQPQHF. In DNA, the CDR3 is TGTGCCAGCAGCTTTACAGGGCCCCATCAGCCCCAGCATTTT. The full variable domain, with the rest looked up from reference TRBV5-5 and TRBJ1-5, is DAGVTQSPTHLIKTRGQQVTLRCSPISGHKSVSWYQQVLGQGPQFIFQYYEKEERGRGNFPDRFSARQFPNYSSELNVNALLLGDSALYLCASSFTGPHQPQHFGDGTRLSIL.

CDR3 amino acids: CASSQDYPRGVKSSYNEQFF. The CDR3 DNA sequence: TGCGCCAGCAGCCAAGATTATCCGCGGGGGGTAAAAAGCTCCTACAATGAGCAGTTCTTC. This chain links TRBV4-3 with TRBJ2-1; 8 nucleotides match TRBD2. Trimming at V came to 0 bases and at J to 0 bases, leaving 13 bases not matched to a gene. The CDR3 consists of 20 residues. The germline CDR1 and CDR2 sequences are LGHNA and YSLEER.

This clone was observed a single time. This chain links TRBV28 with TRBJ1-1; no clear D gene. Germline V gene lookup returns CDR1 MDHEN and CDR2 SYDVKM. V was pared by 3 bases and J by 3 bases, with 11 bases between. This CDR3 comprises 14 residues. Here the CDR3 DNA reads TGTGCCAGCAGTTTCCAGGCACGGTACACTGAAGCTTTCTTT. This gives the protein CASSFQARYTEAFF.

The chain uses TRBV11-1 and TRBJ1-2; 8 bases match TRBD1. The CDR3 covers 16 residues. CDR1 and CDR2 from the germline V gene are SGHAT and FQDESV (reference sequence). V trimming: 8 bases; J trimming: 3 bases; junction bases outside the gene matches: 14. CDR3 loop: CASANDRDRLDYGYTF. The CDR3 DNA sequence: TGTGCCAGCGCTAATGACCGGGACAGGCTTGACTATGGCTACACCTTC.

The chain uses TRBV19 and TRBJ1-5; no reliable D call. CDR1 is LNHDA, CDR2 SQIVND, per germline (reference sequence). The CDR3 extends over 15 amino acids. Trimming shortened V by 2 bases and J by 0 bases, and 8 bases separated the two germline ends. CDR3 amino acids: CASSILEYSNQPQHF. The CDR3 nucleotides read TGTGCCAGTAGTATATTGGAGTATAGCAATCAGCCCCAGCATTTT.

This chain links TRBV5-1 with TRBJ2-1; weak D call: TRBD1 (5 bases). The CDR3 sequence is 12 residues long. Trimming removed 4 bases at V and 8 bases at J, with 10 bases between. Looked up from germline, CDR1 is SGHRS and CDR2 is YFSETQ. The DNA of the CDR3 is TGCGCCAGCAGCCCGCAGGGTCATGAGCAGTTCTTC. This sequence encodes CASSPQGHEQFF.

V usage is TRBV6-6 and J usage is TRBJ2-2; TRBD2 aligns across 8 bases. The J segment lost 6 bases and the V segment lost 2 bases, leaving 5 bases of the junction unmatched. The CDR3 runs to 15 residues. Germline lookup yields CDR1 MNHNY and CDR2 SVGAGI (reference sequence). This CDR3 is CASSYPGRAAGELFF. The CDR3 DNA follows: TGTGCCAGCAGTTACCCCGGGAGGGCCGCCGGGGAGCTGTTTTTT.

This clone was found once. This rearrangement joins TRBV24-1 to TRBJ2-3, with a tentative D call TRBD1 (6 bases). The V gene's germline CDR1 is KGHDR and CDR2 SFDVKD. The CDR3 runs to 16 residues. Trimming shortened V by 1 base and J by 4 bases, and 14 bases separated the two germline ends. In nucleotides, the CDR3 is TGTGCCACCAGTGATTTTTCAGGGGAAGAGGCAGATACGCAGTATTTT. It is translated as CATSDFSGEEADTQYF.

The chain carries TRBV7-3 and TRBJ2-3; D possibly corresponds to TRBD2 (5 bases). This CDR3 has 15 residues. With 4 bases removed from V and 0 bases from J, the gap between germline ends came to 11 bases. Looked up from germline, CDR1 is SGHTA and CDR2 is FQGTGA. The CDR3 spells CASSSTRGSTDTQYF. The CDR3 nucleotides read TGTGCCAGCAGCTCCACTAGAGGAAGCACAGATACGCAGTATTTT.

The chain joins TRBV30 to TRBJ2-1, with D possibly matching TRBD1 (6 bases). The CDR3 totals 14 residues. V was pared by 3 bases and J by 3 bases, with 12 bases between. CDR1 GTSNPN and CDR2 SVGIG come from the germline V gene (reference sequence). CDR3: CAWRDRTLYNEQFF. CDR3 nucleotides: TGTGCCTGGAGGGACAGAACCCTCTACAATGAGCAGTTCTTC. The complete variable domain, with remaining parts taken from reference TRBV30 and TRBJ2-1, reads SQTIHQWPATLVQPVGSPLSLECTVEGTSNPNLYWYRQAAGRGLQLLFYSVGIGQISSEVPQNLSASRPQDRQFILSSKKLLLSDSGFYLCAWRDRTLYNEQFFGPGTRLTVL.

The chain links TRBV15 to TRBJ2-5, with 8 bases aligning to TRBD1. V lost 4 bases and J lost 9; bases outside the gene matches: 13. CDR1 is LNHNV, CDR2 YYDKDF, per germline (reference sequence). The CDR3 covers 15 residues. CDR3 region: CATSKSWTGKISQYF. The DNA of the CDR3 is TGTGCCACCAGCAAGAGTTGGACAGGGAAGATATCCCAGTACTTC.

This rearrangement joins TRBV19 to TRBJ2-7; 11 positions agree with TRBD2. V was pared by 4 bases and J by 5 bases, with 10 bases of the junction left unmatched. Germline V gene lookup returns CDR1 LNHDA and CDR2 SQIVND (reference sequence). There are 16 residues in the CDR3. CDR3 residues: CASSSTSGSLRNEQYF. The CDR3 region has the DNA TGTGCCAGTAGTAGCACTAGCGGGAGCTTAAGAAACGAGCAGTACTTC.

The rearrangement links TRBV5-6 to TRBJ1-6, with D unresolved. Looked up from germline, CDR1 is SGHDT and CDR2 is YYEEEE. This CDR3 comprises 16 residues. Trimming left V 0 bases short and J 9 bases short, with 16 bases between. Here the CDR3 DNA reads TGTGCCAGCAGCTTGGCCCAAGGGAGGTCCTCTTCACCCCTCCACTTT. This translates into CASSLAQGRSSSPLHF.